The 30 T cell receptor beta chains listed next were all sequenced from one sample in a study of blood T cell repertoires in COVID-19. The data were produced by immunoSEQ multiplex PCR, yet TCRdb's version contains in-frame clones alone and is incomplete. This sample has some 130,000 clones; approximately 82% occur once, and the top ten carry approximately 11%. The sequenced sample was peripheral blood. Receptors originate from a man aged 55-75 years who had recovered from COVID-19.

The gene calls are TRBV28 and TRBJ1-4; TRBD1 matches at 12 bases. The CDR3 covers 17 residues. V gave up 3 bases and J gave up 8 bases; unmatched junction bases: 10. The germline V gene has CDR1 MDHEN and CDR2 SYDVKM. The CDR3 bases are TGTGCCAGCAGTTTGGTCGGGACAGGGGGCTTTGGGGAAAAACTGTTTTTT. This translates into CASSLVGTGGFGEKLFF.

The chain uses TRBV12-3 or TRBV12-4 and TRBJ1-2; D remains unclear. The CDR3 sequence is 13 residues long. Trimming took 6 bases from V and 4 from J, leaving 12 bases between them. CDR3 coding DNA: TGTGCCAGCAGCCTCGGGGAGGCCTATGGCTACACCTTC. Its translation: CASSLGEAYGYTF.

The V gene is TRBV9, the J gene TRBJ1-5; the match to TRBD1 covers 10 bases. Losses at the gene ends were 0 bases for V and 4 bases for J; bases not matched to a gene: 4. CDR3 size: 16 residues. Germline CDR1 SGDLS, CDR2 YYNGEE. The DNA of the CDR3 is TGTGCCAGCAGCGTAGGGACAGGGGGTCATAATCAGCCCCAGCATTTT. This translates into CASSVGTGGHNQPQHF. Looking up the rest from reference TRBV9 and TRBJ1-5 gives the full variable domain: DSGVTQTPKHLITATGQRVTLRCSPRSGDLSVYWYQQSLDQGLQFLIQYYNGEERAKGNILERFSAQQFPDLHSELNLSSLELGDSALYFCASSVGTGGHNQPQHFGDGTRLSIL.

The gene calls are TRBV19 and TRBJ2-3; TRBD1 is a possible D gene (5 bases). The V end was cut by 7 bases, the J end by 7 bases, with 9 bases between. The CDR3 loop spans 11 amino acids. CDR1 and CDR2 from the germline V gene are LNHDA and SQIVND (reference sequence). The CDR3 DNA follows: TGTGCCAGTACCCAGGGTCATACGCAGTATTTT. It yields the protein CASTQGHTQYF.

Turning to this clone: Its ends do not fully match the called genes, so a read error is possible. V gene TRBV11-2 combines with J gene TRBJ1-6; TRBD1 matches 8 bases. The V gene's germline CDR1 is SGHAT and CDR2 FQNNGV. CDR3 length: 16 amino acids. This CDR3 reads CASSPRWDRSSSTLHF. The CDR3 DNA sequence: TGTGCCAGCAGCCCACGTTGGGACAGGTCGAGTTCAACCCTCCACTTT.

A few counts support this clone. As DNA, the CDR3 is TGCGCCAGCAGCTTGGAGGGGATTGCTTCTTACGAGCAGTACTTC. Translating it yields CASSLEGIASYEQYF. The V and J genes are TRBV5-1 and TRBJ2-7, with D perhaps TRBD1 (5 bases). CDR1 is SGHRS and CDR2 is YFSETQ in the germline V gene. The CDR3 is 15 residues long. Deletions cut 0 bases from V and 4 bases from J, with 14 bases between. Drawing the rest from reference TRBV5-1 and TRBJ2-7, the complete variable domain is KAGVTQTPRYLIKTRGQQVTLSCSPISGHRSVSWYQQTPGQGLQFLFEYFSETQRNKGNFPGRFSGRQFSNSRSEMNVSTLELGDSALYLCASSLEGIASYEQYFGPGTRLTVT.

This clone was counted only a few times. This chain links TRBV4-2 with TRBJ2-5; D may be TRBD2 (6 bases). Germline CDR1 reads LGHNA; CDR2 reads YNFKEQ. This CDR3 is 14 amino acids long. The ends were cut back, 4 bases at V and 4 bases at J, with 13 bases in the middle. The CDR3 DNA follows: TGTGCCAGCAGCCCAGCTTGGAGGGGAGAGACCCAGTACTTC. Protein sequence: CASSPAWRGETQYF.

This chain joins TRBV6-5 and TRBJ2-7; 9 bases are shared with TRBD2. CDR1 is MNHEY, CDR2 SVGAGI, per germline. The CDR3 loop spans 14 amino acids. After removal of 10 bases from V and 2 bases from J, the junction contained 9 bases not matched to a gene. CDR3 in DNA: TGTGCCACCAAGGAGACTAGCGGTACCTACGAGCAGTACTTC. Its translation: CATKETSGTYEQYF.

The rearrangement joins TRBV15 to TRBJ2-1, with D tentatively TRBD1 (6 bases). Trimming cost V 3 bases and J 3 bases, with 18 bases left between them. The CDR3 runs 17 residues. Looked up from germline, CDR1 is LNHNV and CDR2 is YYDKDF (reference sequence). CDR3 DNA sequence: TGTGCCACCAGCAGTTCCCTCGTGGGACACCTCTACAATGAGCAGTTCTTC. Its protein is CATSSSLVGHLYNEQFF.

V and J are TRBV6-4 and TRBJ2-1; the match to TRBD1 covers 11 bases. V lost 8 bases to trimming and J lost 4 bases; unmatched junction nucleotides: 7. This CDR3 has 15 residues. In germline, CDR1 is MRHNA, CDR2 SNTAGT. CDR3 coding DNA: TGTGCCAGCGGGCCGGGACAGGGGGATTACAATGAGCAGTTCTTC. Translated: CASGPGQGDYNEQFF.

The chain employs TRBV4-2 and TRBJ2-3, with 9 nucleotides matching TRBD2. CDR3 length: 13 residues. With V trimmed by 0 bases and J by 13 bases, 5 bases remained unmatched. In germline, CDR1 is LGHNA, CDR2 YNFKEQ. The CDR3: CASSQDRGLAKYF. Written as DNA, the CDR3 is TGTGCCAGCAGCCAAGATCGGGGACTAGCAAAGTATTTT.

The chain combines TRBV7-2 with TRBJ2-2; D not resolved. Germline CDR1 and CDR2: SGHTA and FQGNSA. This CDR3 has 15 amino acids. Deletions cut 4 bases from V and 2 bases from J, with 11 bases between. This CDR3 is CASSSSGLNTGELFF. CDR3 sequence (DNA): TGTGCCAGCAGCTCCTCTGGCCTCAACACCGGGGAGCTGTTTTTT. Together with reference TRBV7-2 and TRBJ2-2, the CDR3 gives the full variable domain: GAGVSQSPSNKVTEKGKDVELRCDPISGHTALYWYRQSLGQGLEFLIYFQGNSAPDKSGLPSDRFSAERTGGSVSTLTIQRTQQEDSAVYLCASSSSGLNTGELFFGEGSRLTVL.

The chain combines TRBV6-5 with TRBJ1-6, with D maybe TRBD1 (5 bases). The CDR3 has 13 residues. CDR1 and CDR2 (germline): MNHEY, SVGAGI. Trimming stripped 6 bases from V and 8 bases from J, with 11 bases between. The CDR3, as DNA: TGTGCCAGCAGGGAGGGGTTGTATTCACCCCTCCACTTT. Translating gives CASREGLYSPLHF.

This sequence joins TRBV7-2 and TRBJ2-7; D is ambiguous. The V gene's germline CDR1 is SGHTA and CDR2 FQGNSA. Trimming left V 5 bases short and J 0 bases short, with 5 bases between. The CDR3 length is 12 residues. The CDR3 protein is CASSHSSYEQYF. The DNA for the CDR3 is TGTGCCAGCAGCCACAGCTCCTACGAGCAGTACTTC.

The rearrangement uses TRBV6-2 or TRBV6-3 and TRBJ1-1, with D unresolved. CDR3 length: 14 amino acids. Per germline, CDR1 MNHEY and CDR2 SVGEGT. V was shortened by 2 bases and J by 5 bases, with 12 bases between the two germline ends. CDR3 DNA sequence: TGTGCCAGCAGTTACGCACCGGGGAGGACTGAAGCTTTCTTT. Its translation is CASSYAPGRTEAFF.

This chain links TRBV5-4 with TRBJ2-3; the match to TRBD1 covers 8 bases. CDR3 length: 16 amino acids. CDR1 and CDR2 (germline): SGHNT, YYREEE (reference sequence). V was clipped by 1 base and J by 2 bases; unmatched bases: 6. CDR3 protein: CASSLQGARVTDTQYF. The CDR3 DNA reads TGTGCCAGCAGCTTGCAGGGGGCACGAGTCACAGATACGCAGTATTTT.

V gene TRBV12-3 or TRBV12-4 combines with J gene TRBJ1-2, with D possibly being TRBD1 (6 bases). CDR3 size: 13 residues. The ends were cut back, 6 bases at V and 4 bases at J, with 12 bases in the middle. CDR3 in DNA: TGTGCCAGCAGCTCCAGGGGCTTCTATGGCTACACCTTC. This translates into CASSSRGFYGYTF.

Here the CDR3 reads CASTSRATNEKLFF. CDR3 nucleotide sequence: TGTGCCAGTACAAGCCGTGCAACTAATGAAAAACTGTTTTTT. The chain employs TRBV19 and TRBJ1-4; D gene unclear. V was trimmed by 7 bases and J by 0 bases, leaving 9 bases between them. The CDR3 spans 14 residues. Germline V gene sequence: CDR1 LNHDA, CDR2 SQIVND (reference sequence). Full variable domain (rest looked up from reference TRBV19 and TRBJ1-4): DGGITQSPKYLFRKEGQNVTLSCEQNLNHDAMYWYRQDPGQGLRLIYYSQIVNDFQKGDIAEGYSVSREKKESFPLTVTSAQKNPTAFYLCASTSRATNEKLFFGSGTQLSVL.

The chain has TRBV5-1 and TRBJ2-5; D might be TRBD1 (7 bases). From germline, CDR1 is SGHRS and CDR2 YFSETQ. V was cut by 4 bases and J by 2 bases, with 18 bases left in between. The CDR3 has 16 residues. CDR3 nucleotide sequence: TGCGCCAGCAGCCTCTGGGGCGGGACAGCGCAAGAGACCCAGTACTTC. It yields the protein CASSLWGGTAQETQYF.

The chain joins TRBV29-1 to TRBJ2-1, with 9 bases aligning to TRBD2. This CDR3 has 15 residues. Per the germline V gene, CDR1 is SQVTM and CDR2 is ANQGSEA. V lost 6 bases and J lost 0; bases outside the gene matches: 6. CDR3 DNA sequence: TGCAGCGTCGCACCTAGCGGGGCCTCCTACAATGAGCAGTTCTTC. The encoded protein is CSVAPSGASYNEQFF.

The CDR3 DNA is TGCGCCAGCAGCCAAGGTACATTTACAGGGGATGGCTATGGCTACACCTTC. Translating gives CASSQGTFTGDGYGYTF. The rearrangement links TRBV4-1 to TRBJ1-2; 7 bases match TRBD1. The CDR3 consists of 17 residues. Looked up from germline, CDR1 is MGHRA and CDR2 is YSYEKL. Trimming cost V 1 base and J 4 bases; bases outside gene matches: 12.

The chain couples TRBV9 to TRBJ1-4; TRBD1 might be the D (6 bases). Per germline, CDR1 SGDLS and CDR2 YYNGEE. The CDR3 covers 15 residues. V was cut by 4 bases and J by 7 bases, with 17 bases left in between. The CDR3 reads CASSPRTVDGEKLFF. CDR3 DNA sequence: TGTGCCAGCAGCCCGAGGACAGTAGATGGTGAAAAACTGTTTTTT.

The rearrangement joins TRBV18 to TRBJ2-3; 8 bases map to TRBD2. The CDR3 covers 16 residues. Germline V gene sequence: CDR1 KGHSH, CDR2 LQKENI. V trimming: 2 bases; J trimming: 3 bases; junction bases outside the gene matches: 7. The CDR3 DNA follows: TGTGCCAGCTCACCATCGGGAGGGTTTGGGACAGATACGCAGTATTTT. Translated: CASSPSGGFGTDTQYF.

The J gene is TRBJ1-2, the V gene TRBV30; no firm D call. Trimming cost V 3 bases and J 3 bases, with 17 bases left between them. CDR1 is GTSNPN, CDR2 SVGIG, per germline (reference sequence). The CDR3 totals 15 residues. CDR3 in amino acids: CAWSYRFLRDYGYTF. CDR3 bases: TGTGCCTGGAGCTACCGGTTTTTGAGGGACTATGGCTACACCTTC. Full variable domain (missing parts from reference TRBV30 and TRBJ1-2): SQTIHQWPATLVQPVGSPLSLECTVEGTSNPNLYWYRQAAGRGLQLLFYSVGIGQISSEVPQNLSASRPQDRQFILSSKKLLLSDSGFYLCAWSYRFLRDYGYTFGSGTRLTVV.

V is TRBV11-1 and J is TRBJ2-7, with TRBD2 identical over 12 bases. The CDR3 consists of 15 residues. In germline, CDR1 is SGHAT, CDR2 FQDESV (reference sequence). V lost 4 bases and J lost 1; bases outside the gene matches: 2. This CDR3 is CASSSGLAGSYEQYF. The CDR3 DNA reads TGTGCCAGCAGCTCCGGACTAGCGGGATCCTACGAGCAGTACTTC.

In DNA form, the CDR3 reads TGTGCCAGCAGCCTACCACCGGGACTAGGAGGGGAGACCCAGTACTTC. Its protein is CASSLPPGLGGETQYF. The genes are TRBV3-1 (or the pseudogene TRBV3-2) and TRBJ2-5; 8 nucleotides match TRBD2. V was pared by 4 bases and J by 5 bases, with 12 bases of the junction left unmatched. Germline V lookup: CDR1 LGHDT, CDR2 YNNKEL (reference sequence). The CDR3 sequence is 16 residues long.

The CDR3 region is CASGVGQGETGELFF. The CDR3 DNA follows: TGTGCCAGTGGAGTCGGACAGGGAGAAACCGGGGAGCTGTTTTTT. The chain uses TRBV19 and TRBJ2-2; 8 bases match TRBD1. CDR1 and CDR2 (germline): LNHDA, SQIVND (reference sequence). V was clipped by 8 bases and J by 5 bases; unmatched bases: 10. This CDR3 region has 15 residues.

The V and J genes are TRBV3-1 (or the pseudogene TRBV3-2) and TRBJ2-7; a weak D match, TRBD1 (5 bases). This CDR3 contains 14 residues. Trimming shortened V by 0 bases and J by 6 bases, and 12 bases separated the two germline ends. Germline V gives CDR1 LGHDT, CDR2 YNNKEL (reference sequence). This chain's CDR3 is CASSQEVRVGEQYF. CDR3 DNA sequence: TGTGCCAGCAGCCAAGAGGTCAGGGTGGGCGAGCAGTACTTC.

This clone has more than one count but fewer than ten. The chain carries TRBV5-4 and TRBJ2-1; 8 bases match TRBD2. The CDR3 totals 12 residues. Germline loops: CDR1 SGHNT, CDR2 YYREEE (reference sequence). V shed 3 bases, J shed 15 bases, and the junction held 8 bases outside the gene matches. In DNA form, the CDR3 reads TGTGCCAGCAGCTCCGGGACTAGACCCCTGTTCTTC. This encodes CASSSGTRPLFF.

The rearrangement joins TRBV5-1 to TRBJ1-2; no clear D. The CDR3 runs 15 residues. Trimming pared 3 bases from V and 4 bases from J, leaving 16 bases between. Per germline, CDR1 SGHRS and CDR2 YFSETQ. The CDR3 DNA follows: TGCGCCAGCAGCTCTTGGGCAGGTGAAACCTATGGCTACACCTTC. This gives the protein CASSSWAGETYGYTF.